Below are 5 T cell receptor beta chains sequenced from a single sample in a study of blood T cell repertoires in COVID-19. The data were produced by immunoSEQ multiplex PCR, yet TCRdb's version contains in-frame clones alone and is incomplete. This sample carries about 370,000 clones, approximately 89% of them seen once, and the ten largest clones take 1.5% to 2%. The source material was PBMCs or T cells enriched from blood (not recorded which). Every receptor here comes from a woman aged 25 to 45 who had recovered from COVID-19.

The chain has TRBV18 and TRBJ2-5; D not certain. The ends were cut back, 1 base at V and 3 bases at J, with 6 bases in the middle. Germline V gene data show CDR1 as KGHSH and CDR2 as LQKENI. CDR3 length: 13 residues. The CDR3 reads CASSPRSEETQYF. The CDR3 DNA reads TGTGCCAGCTCACCACGGTCGGAAGAGACCCAGTACTTC.

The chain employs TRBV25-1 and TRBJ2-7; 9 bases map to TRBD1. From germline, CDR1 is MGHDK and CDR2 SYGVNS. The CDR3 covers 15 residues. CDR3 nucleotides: TGTGCGCGCTGCATGGGGACAGGGAACTCCTACGAGCAGTACTTC. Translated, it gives CARCMGTGNSYEQYF.

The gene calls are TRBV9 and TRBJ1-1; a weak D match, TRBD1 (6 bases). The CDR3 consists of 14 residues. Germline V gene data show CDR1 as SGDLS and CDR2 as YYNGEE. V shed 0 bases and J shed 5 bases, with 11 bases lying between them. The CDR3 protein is CASSVGSGTTEAFF. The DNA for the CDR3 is TGTGCCAGCAGCGTAGGATCTGGGACAACTGAAGCTTTCTTT.

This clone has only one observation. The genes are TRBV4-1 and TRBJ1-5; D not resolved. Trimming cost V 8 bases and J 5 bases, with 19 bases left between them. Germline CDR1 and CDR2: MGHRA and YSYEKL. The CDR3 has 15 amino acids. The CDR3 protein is CASRRQANPYQPQHF. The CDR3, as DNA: TGCGCCAGCCGCCGCCAGGCCAACCCGTATCAGCCCCAGCATTTT.

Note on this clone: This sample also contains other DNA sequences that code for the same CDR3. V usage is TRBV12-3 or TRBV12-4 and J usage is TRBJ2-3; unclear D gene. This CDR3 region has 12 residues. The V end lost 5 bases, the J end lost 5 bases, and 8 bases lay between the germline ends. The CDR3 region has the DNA TGTGCCAGCAGTCTAACGAGAGATACGCAGTATTTT. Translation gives CASSLTRDTQYF.